This entry lists 22 T cell receptor beta chains sequenced from one sample in a study of T cell responses to AZD1222 COVID-19 vaccine. Only in-frame clones appear in the TCRdb table, and some are missing; sequencing was by immunoSEQ multiplex PCR. The data contain over 100,000 clones, 75% to 90% of them seen just once; the ten biggest clones take up roughly 5.3%. Sequencing was performed on peripheral blood, taken on day 0 of AZD1222 vaccination. The receptors shown here come from an adult in good health.

The gene calls are TRBV20-1 and TRBJ1-5, with 7 bases identical to TRBD1. The CDR3 is 15 residues long. Germline V gene sequence: CDR1 DFQATT, CDR2 SNEGSKA (reference sequence). Germline trimming cut 3 bases from V and 0 bases from J; bases unmatched to any gene: 5. CDR3 loop: CSASEDRASNQPQHF. The CDR3 DNA reads as TGCAGTGCTAGTGAAGACAGGGCTAGCAATCAGCCCCAGCATTTT.

A word on this clone: No DNA is shown, since the ends of the CDR3 on it are uncertain; the CDR3 is the one TCRdb lists. This chain links TRBV4-2 with TRBJ1-6. Germline loops: CDR1 LGHNA, CDR2 YNFKEQ. The CDR3 region is 17 residues in length, termini included. The CDR3 reads CASSQDFRGWWNSPLHF.

V usage is TRBV7-8 and J usage is TRBJ1-2, with D tentatively TRBD1 (6 bases). The germline V gene has CDR1 SGHVS and CDR2 FQNEAQ. Deletions cut 5 bases from V and 2 bases from J, with 12 bases between. CDR3 length: 14 amino acids. The CDR3 DNA follows: TGTGCCAGCAGCCTATACGACAGGAACTATGGCTACACCTTC. Translating it yields CASSLYDRNYGYTF. Combining the CDR3 with reference TRBV7-8 and TRBJ1-2 gives the whole variable domain GAGVSQSPRYKVAKRGQDVALRCDPISGHVSLFWYQQALGQGPEFLTYFQNEAQLDKSGLPSDRFFAERPEGSVSTLKIQRTQQEDSAVYLCASSLYDRNYGYTFGSGTRLTVV.

The chain carries TRBV19 and TRBJ1-2; 12 bases agree with TRBD1. The junction had 12 bases not matched to a gene; V was cut back by 1 base and J by 6 bases. Germline CDR1 reads LNHDA; CDR2 reads SQIVND (reference sequence). The CDR3 is 18 residues long. In DNA form, the CDR3 reads TGTGCCAGTAGTATAGGTCTTACCGGGACAGGGGGCGCAGATGGCTACACCTTC. Translating gives CASSIGLTGTGGADGYTF.

The chain employs TRBV19 and TRBJ2-6; 11 bases agree with TRBD1. The CDR3 has 17 residues. V was pared by 7 bases and J by 4 bases, with 9 bases of the junction left unmatched. CDR1 and CDR2 (germline): LNHDA, SQIVND (reference sequence). The CDR3 DNA reads as TGTGCCAGTACCCCAGGGGACAGGGGGAGCGGGGCCAACGTCCTGACTTTC. This encodes CASTPGDRGSGANVLTF.

This chain joins TRBV29-1 and TRBJ2-1; 8 bases fit TRBD1. The CDR3 has 16 amino acids. V gave up 2 bases and J gave up 0 bases; unmatched junction bases: 6. Germline V gene data show CDR1 as SQVTM and CDR2 as ANQGSEA. CDR3 bases: TGCAGCGTTGAATCCCCGGACAGGGTCTCCTACAATGAGCAGTTCTTC. Its protein is CSVESPDRVSYNEQFF.

The rearrangement joins TRBV6-5 to TRBJ1-1, with TRBD1 identical over 8 bases. Unmatched junction bases numbered 9, after V lost 6 bases and J lost 6 bases. In germline, CDR1 is MNHEY, CDR2 SVGAGI. This CDR3 is built from 14 residues. The CDR3 coding sequence is TGTGCCAGCAGGGACAGGGCCGAACCAGCTGAAGCTTTCTTT. This encodes CASRDRAEPAEAFF.

The rearrangement uses TRBV28 and TRBJ2-7, with TRBD2 matching over 11 bases. Germline CDR1 and CDR2: MDHEN and SYDVKM. This CDR3 has 15 residues. The V gene end was trimmed by 6 bases and the J gene end by 2 bases; junction bases not matched to a gene: 6. CDR3 in amino acids: CASRNLAGGTYEQYF. The CDR3 nucleotides are TGTGCCAGCAGAAATCTAGCGGGAGGCACCTACGAGCAGTACTTC.

The chain couples TRBV7-9 to TRBJ2-2; 8 nucleotides agree with TRBD1. J gave up 2 bases and V 5 bases, and 7 bases lay outside the gene matches. Germline CDR1 is SEHNR and CDR2 is FQNEAQ (reference sequence). The CDR3 contains 16 residues. In nucleotides, the CDR3 is TGTGCCAGCAGCCACCCCGGGACAGGAAACACCGGGGAGCTGTTTTTT. Its translation: CASSHPGTGNTGELFF.

The chain links TRBV19 to TRBJ2-2; the D gene is possibly TRBD2 (5 bases). Trimming pared 6 bases from V and 3 bases from J, leaving 14 bases between. Germline CDR1 LNHDA, CDR2 SQIVND (reference sequence). The CDR3 totals 15 residues. The CDR3 is CASSPEGAYTGELFF. The CDR3 coding sequence is TGTGCCAGTAGCCCCGAGGGCGCTTACACCGGGGAGCTGTTTTTT. The whole variable domain, filled in from reference TRBV19 and TRBJ2-2, reads DGGITQSPKYLFRKEGQNVTLSCEQNLNHDAMYWYRQDPGQGLRLIYYSQIVNDFQKGDIAEGYSVSREKKESFPLTVTSAQKNPTAFYLCASSPEGAYTGELFFGEGSRLTVL.

This clone occurred once. The sample contains more than one DNA sequence encoding this CDR3. The gene calls are TRBV6-5 and TRBJ2-7; D gene ambiguous. The CDR3 contains 14 residues. With 5 bases removed from V and 0 bases from J, the gap between germline ends came to 11 bases. Germline-derived CDR1 and CDR2 are MNHEY and SVGAGI. The CDR3 region has the DNA TGTGCCAGCAGTCGGACGGCGAGCTCCTACGAGCAGTACTTC. This codes for CASSRTASSYEQYF.

The chain recombines TRBV3-1 (or the pseudogene TRBV3-2) with TRBJ2-3; no clear D. Germline CDR1 is LGHDT and CDR2 is YNNKEL (reference sequence). This CDR3 is built from 16 residues. The ends were cut back, 1 base at V and 0 bases at J, with 11 bases in the middle. The CDR3 region has the DNA TGTGCCAGCAGCCAAGTCGGGCTTCCTAGCACAGATACGCAGTATTTT. It encodes CASSQVGLPSTDTQYF.

The CDR3 reads CASSETGQETQYF. The CDR3 DNA is TGCGCCAGCAGTGAAACGGGGCAAGAGACCCAGTACTTC. This chain joins TRBV10-2 and TRBJ2-5, with D possibly being TRBD2 (5 bases). Germline-derived CDR1 and CDR2 are WSHSY and SAAADI. V lost 3 bases and J 2 bases, leaving 7 bases between the germline ends. This CDR3 contains 13 residues.

This clone was picked up one time. The rearrangement uses TRBV5-1 and TRBJ2-3; D not certain. The germline V gene encodes CDR1 SGHRS and CDR2 YFSETQ. Trimming stripped 4 bases from V and 2 bases from J, with 17 bases between. The CDR3 consists of 16 residues. The CDR3 bases are TGCGCCAGCAGCCCCCTGGCCCCACCGCCCACAGATACGCAGTATTTT. This sequence encodes CASSPLAPPPTDTQYF.

The chain employs TRBV7-9 and TRBJ2-7; 7 bases are shared with TRBD2. The CDR3 runs to 13 residues. V gave up 3 bases and J gave up 4 bases; unmatched junction bases: 3. Germline V gene data show CDR1 as SEHNR and CDR2 as FQNEAQ (reference sequence). CDR3 sequence (DNA): TGTGCCAGCAGCTTCGCTAGCGGATACGAGCAGTACTTC. Protein product: CASSFASGYEQYF.

The chain employs TRBV28 and TRBJ2-3, with 10 bases identical to TRBD1. CDR1 and CDR2 (germline): MDHEN, SYDVKM. This CDR3 spans 17 amino acids. Unmatched junction bases numbered 11, after V lost 5 bases and J lost 3 bases. The CDR3 protein is CASSRPPGQGPTDTQYF. The CDR3 nucleotides read TGTGCCAGCAGTCGCCCTCCGGGACAGGGGCCTACAGATACGCAGTATTTT.

This sequence joins TRBV30 and TRBJ1-6, with 7 bases lining up with TRBD1. The germline V gene encodes CDR1 GTSNPN and CDR2 SVGIG (reference sequence). The length of the CDR3 is 13 residues. Losses at the gene ends were 4 bases for V and 8 bases for J; bases not matched to a gene: 5. CDR3 region: CAWKRQGDSPLHF. The CDR3 nucleotides are TGTGCCTGGAAGAGGCAGGGGGATTCACCCCTCCACTTT.

This rearrangement joins TRBV7-2 to TRBJ1-1; D not resolved. V was clipped by 1 base and J by 2 bases, with 8 bases between them. This CDR3 comprises 14 residues. Per the germline V gene, CDR1 is SGHTA and CDR2 is FQGNSA. CDR3 sequence reads: CASSLEARNTEAFF. CDR3 coding DNA: TGTGCCAGCAGCTTAGAGGCGCGCAACACTGAAGCTTTCTTT. The entire variable domain, with the rest obtained from reference TRBV7-2 and TRBJ1-1, is as follows: GAGVSQSPSNKVTEKGKDVELRCDPISGHTALYWYRQSLGQGLEFLIYFQGNSAPDKSGLPSDRFSAERTGGSVSTLTIQRTQQEDSAVYLCASSLEARNTEAFFGQGTRLTVV.

CDR3 DNA sequence: TGTGCCAGCAGCTTGAAGTTGGGGGTGGTTAGTAATTCACCCCTCCACTTT. Its translation is CASSLKLGVVSNSPLHF. The V gene is TRBV5-6, the J gene TRBJ1-6; possibly TRBD1 for D (5 bases). Germline loops: CDR1 SGHDT, CDR2 YYEEEE. V was shortened by 1 base and J by 6 bases, with 17 bases between the two germline ends. The CDR3 totals 17 residues.

The chain carries TRBV2 and TRBJ1-3; the D gene is possibly TRBD1 (5 bases). Germline CDR1 and CDR2: SNHLY and FYNNEI. This CDR3 has 16 residues. V was shortened by 2 bases and J by 0 bases, with 11 bases between the two germline ends. The CDR3 nucleotides are TGTGCCAGCAGTGAAAGGGGACGATTCTCTGGAAACACCATATATTTT. It codes for CASSERGRFSGNTIYF.

The chain employs TRBV27 and TRBJ1-5; 7 nucleotides line up with TRBD1. Germline V gene lookup returns CDR1 MNHEY and CDR2 SMNVEV (reference sequence). The V and J ends lost 6 bases and 0 bases, in that order; junction bases with no gene match: 5. The CDR3 covers 15 residues. The CDR3 sequence: CASRTGISSNQPQHF. The CDR3 DNA is TGTGCCAGCAGGACAGGGATTAGTAGCAATCAGCCCCAGCATTTT.

This clone was observed once. V usage is TRBV4-1 and J usage is TRBJ2-1; the D is unclear. With 0 bases removed from V and 0 bases from J, the gap between germline ends came to 12 bases. The CDR3 extends over 17 amino acids. Germline loops: CDR1 MGHRA, CDR2 YSYEKL. The DNA for the CDR3 is TGCGCCAGCAGCCAAGATCTGGTAACGAGCTCCTACAATGAGCAGTTCTTC. Translating gives CASSQDLVTSSYNEQFF.